This T cell receptor (beta chain) was identified during a study of blood T cell repertoires in COVID-19. Study-wide background: Material from acute and convalescent COVID-19 was sourced from the United States, Italy and Spain.

Germline CDR1 LGHDT, CDR2 YNNKEL (reference sequence). V shed 4 bases and J 0 bases; nucleotides not matched to a gene: 5. There are 16 residues in the CDR3. Original handling: Researchers report that nucleated cell counts were estimated from reference gene primer amplification. Produced via immunoSEQ multiplex PCR; TCRdb's table is partial and in-frame only. V, J and clone size are taken as reported in that table, and D and trimming were inferred from the DNA itself. The sample holds some 120,000 clones; approximately 85% are singletons and the top ten take around 6.3%. The origin of this receptor is a man older than 75 with active or convalescent COVID-19. Sequenced material: peripheral blood. The V and J genes are TRBV3-1 (or the pseudogene TRBV3-2) and TRBJ1-4, with 7 bases matching TRBD1. This CDR3 reads CASSRLGTATNEKLFF. CDR3 DNA: TGTGCCAGCAGCCGTTTGGGGACAGCAACTAATGAAAAACTGTTTTTT.